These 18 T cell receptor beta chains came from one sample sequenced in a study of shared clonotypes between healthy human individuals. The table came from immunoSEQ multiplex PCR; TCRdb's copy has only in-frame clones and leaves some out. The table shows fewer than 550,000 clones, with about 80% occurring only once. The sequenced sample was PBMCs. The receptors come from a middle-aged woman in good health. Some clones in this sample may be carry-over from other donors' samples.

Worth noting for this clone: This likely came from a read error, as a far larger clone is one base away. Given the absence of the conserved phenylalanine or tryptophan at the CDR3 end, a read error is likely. CDR3 sequence reads: CASSLQGDQPQHS. The DNA of the CDR3 is TGTGCCAGCAGCTTACAGGGGGATCAGCCCCAGCATTCT. The chain couples TRBV7-9 to TRBJ1-5, with 7 bases identical to TRBD1. Per germline, CDR1 SEHNR and CDR2 FQNEAQ (reference sequence). After removal of 2 bases from V and 5 bases from J, the junction contained 0 bases not matched to a gene. The CDR3 contains 13 residues.

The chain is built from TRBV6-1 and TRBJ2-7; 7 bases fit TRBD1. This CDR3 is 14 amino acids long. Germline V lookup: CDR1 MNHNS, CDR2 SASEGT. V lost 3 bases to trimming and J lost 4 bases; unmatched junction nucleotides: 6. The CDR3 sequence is CASSDRGGIYEQYF. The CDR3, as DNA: TGTGCCAGCAGTGACAGAGGGGGCATATACGAGCAGTACTTC.

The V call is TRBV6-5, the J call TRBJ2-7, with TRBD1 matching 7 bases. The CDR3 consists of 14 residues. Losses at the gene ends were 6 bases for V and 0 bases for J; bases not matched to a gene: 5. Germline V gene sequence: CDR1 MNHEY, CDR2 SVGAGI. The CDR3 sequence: CASSRQGSSYEQYF. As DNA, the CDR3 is TGTGCCAGCAGCCGACAGGGAAGCTCCTACGAGCAGTACTTC.

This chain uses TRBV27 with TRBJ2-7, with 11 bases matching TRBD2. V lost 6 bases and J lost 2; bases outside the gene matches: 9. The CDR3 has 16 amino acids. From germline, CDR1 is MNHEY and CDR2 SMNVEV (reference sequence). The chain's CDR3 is CASSRPGTSGTYEQYF. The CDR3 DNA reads TGTGCCAGCAGCCGCCCTGGGACTAGCGGCACCTACGAGCAGTACTTC.

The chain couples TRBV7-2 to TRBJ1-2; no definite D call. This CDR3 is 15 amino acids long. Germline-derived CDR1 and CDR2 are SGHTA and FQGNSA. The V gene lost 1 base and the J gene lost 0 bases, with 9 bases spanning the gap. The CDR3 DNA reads TGTGCCAGCAGCTTAGTTTCCAGCGCTAACTATGGCTACACCTTC. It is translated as CASSLVSSANYGYTF.

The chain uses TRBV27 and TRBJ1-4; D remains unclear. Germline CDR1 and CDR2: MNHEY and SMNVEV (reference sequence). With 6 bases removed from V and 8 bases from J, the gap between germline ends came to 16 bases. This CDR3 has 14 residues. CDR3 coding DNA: TGTGCCAGCAGCAGGAGGACTGTGGGAGAAAAACTGTTTTTT. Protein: CASSRRTVGEKLFF. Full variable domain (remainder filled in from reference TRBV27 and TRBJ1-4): EAQVTQNPRYLITVTGKKLTVTCSQNMNHEYMSWYRQDPGLGLRQIYYSMNVEVTDKGDVPEGYKVSRKEKRNFPLILESPSPNQTSLYFCASSRRTVGEKLFFGSGTQLSVL.

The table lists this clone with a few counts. This chain's CDR3 is CASSDLRNTDTQYF. The CDR3 DNA sequence: TGTGCCAGCAGTGACTTGCGGAACACAGATACGCAGTATTTT. The chain couples TRBV2 to TRBJ2-3; no clear D. Deletions cut 3 bases from V and 2 bases from J, with 9 bases between. The CDR3 totals 14 residues. CDR1 is SNHLY, CDR2 FYNNEI, per germline.

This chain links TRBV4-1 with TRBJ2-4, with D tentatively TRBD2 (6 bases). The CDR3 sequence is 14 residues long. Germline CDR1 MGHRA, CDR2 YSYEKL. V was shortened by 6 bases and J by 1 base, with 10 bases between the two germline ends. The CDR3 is CASRAAGAKNIQYF. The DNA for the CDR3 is TGCGCCAGCAGGGCGGCGGGGGCCAAAAACATTCAGTACTTC.

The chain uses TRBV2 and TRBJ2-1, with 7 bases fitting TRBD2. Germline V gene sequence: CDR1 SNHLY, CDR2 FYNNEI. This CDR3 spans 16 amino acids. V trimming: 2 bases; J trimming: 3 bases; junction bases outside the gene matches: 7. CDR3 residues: CASSERASGNYNEQFF. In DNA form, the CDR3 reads TGTGCCAGCAGTGAACGGGCTAGCGGAAACTACAATGAGCAGTTCTTC.

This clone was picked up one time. The CDR3 DNA reads TGTGCCAGCAGCTTGGTAGGGGGAGGAGGCTACACCTTC. Protein: CASSLVGGGGYTF. The chain has TRBV5-4 and TRBJ1-2; TRBD1 is a possible D gene (6 bases). Looked up from germline, CDR1 is SGHNT and CDR2 is YYREEE (reference sequence). Trimming took off 0 bases at V and 8 bases at J, with 11 bases between the two ends. The CDR3 has 13 residues.

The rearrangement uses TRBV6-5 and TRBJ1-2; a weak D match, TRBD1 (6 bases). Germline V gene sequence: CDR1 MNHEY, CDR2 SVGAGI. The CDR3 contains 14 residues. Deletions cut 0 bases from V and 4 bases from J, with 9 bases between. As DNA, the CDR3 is TGTGCCAGCAGTTACTCGAACAGGGCCTATGGCTACACCTTC. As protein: CASSYSNRAYGYTF.

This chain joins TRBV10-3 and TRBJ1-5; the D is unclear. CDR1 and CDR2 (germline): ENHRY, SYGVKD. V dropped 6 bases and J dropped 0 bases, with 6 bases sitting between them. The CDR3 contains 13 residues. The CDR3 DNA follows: TGTGCCATCAGGGAATATAGCAATCAGCCCCAGCATTTT. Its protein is CAIREYSNQPQHF.

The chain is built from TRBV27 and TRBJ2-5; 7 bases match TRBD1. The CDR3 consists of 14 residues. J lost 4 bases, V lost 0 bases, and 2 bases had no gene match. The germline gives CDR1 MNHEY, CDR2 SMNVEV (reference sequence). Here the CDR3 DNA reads TGTGCCAGCAGTTTATCAGGGGGCAGAGAGACCCAGTACTTC. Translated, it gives CASSLSGGRETQYF.

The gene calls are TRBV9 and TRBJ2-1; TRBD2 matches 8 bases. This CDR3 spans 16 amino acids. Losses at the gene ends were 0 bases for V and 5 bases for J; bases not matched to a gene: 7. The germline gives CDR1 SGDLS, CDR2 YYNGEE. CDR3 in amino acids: CASSVAPGLEDNEQFF. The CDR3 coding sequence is TGTGCCAGCAGCGTAGCTCCGGGACTAGAAGACAATGAGCAGTTCTTC.

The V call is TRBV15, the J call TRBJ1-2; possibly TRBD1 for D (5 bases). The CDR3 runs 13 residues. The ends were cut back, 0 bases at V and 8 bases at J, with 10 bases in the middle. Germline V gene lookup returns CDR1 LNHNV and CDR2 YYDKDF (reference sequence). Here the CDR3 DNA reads TGTGCCACCAGCAGAGATGGGGGACGGGGCTACACCTTC. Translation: CATSRDGGRGYTF.

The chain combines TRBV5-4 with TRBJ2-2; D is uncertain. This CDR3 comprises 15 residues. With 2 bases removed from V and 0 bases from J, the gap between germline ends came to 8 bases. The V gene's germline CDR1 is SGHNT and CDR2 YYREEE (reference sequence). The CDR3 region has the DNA TGTGCCAGCAGCTTCGCCAACGCGAACACCGGGGAGCTGTTTTTT. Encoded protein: CASSFANANTGELFF.

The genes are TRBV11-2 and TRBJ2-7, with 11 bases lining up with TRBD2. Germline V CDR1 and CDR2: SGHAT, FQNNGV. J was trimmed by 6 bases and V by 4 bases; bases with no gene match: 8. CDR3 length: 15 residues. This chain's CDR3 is CASSYIAGGPSEQYF. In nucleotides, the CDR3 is TGTGCCAGCAGCTATATAGCGGGAGGGCCTTCCGAGCAGTACTTC.

CDR3: CASSRDGSGNTGELFF. CDR3 nucleotide sequence: TGTGCCAGCAGCCGCGACGGTAGCGGGAACACCGGGGAGCTGTTTTTT. This chain connects TRBV5-6 to TRBJ2-2, with D possibly being TRBD2 (6 bases). Between the trimmed V and J ends, which lost 4 bases and 1 base, there was a span of 14 bases. CDR3 length: 16 residues. Per the germline V gene, CDR1 is SGHDT and CDR2 is YYEEEE.